The rows below give T cell receptor beta chains drawn from one sample of a study of blood T cell repertoires in COVID-19. Using immunoSEQ multiplex PCR, the repertoire was profiled, and TCRdb retains in-frame clones only, with some absent. The data show a few hundred thousand clones, approximately 88% seen once. Sequenced: peripheral blood. Receptors originate from a woman in her forties or fifties with COVID-19, enrolled during active disease. Each CDR3 is given with its conserved first and last residue. Each record gives: V gene, clone size, D gene, J gene, CDR3 protein, CDR3 DNA. A D gene is named only where the DNA matches it firmly. Part of the rows lack a size; the others show once, few, many or a class for expanded clones.

v_call: TRBV3-1/TRBV3-2; clone_size: .; d_call: TRBD1; j_call: TRBJ2-1; cdr3_aa: CASSAYWTGDYNEQFF; cdr3_nt: TGTGCCAGCAGTGCCTATTGGACAGGCGATTACAATGAGCAGTTCTTC
v_call: TRBV2; clone_size: .; d_call: TRBD1; j_call: TRBJ2-3; cdr3_aa: CASSADRGRDTQYF; cdr3_nt: TGTGCCAGCAGTGCAGACAGGGGTAGAGATACGCAGTATTTT
v_call: TRBV14; clone_size: .; d_call: TRBD1; j_call: TRBJ1-4; cdr3_aa: CASSQQGGEKLFF; cdr3_nt: TGTGCCAGCAGCCAGCAGGGGGGTGAAAAACTGTTTTTT
v_call: TRBV21-1; clone_size: .; d_call: .; j_call: TRBJ1-2; cdr3_aa: CASSGTGAYGYTF; cdr3_nt: TGTGCCAGCTCCGGGACAGGGGCCTATGGCTACACCTTC
v_call: TRBV28; clone_size: .; d_call: .; j_call: TRBJ1-2; cdr3_aa: CASLNDIGYGYTF; cdr3_nt: TGTGCCAGCCTCAACGACATCGGCTATGGCTACACCTTC
v_call: TRBV7-9; clone_size: .; d_call: .; j_call: TRBJ1-5; cdr3_aa: CASSFSRGDSNQPQHF; cdr3_nt: TGTGCCAGCAGCTTTAGTCGGGGTGATAGCAATCAGCCCCAGCATTTT
v_call: TRBV4-2; clone_size: .; d_call: TRBD1; j_call: TRBJ2-2; cdr3_aa: CASSQDLGQGYTGELFF; cdr3_nt: TGTGCCAGCAGCCAAGATCTAGGACAGGGGTACACCGGGGAGCTGTTTTTT
v_call: TRBV27; clone_size: .; d_call: .; j_call: TRBJ2-7; cdr3_aa: CASRGATGEQYF; cdr3_nt: TGTGCCAGCAGGGGTGCAACGGGCGAGCAGTACTTC
v_call: TRBV30; clone_size: few; d_call: TRBD2; j_call: TRBJ2-7; cdr3_aa: CAWSVAPGGRNEQYF; cdr3_nt: TGTGCCTGGAGTGTCGCCCCGGGGGGGCGTAACGAGCAGTACTTC
v_call: TRBV12-3/TRBV12-4; clone_size: .; d_call: .; j_call: TRBJ1-1; cdr3_aa: CASSFALEAPAFF; cdr3_nt: TGTGCCAGCAGTTTTGCCCTAGAGGCTCCGGCTTTCTTT
v_call: TRBV6-6; clone_size: .; d_call: .; j_call: TRBJ1-2; cdr3_aa: CASTAGNGYTF; cdr3_nt: TGTGCCAGCACGGCAGGGAATGGCTACACCTTC
v_call: TRBV29-1; clone_size: .; d_call: .; j_call: TRBJ2-2; cdr3_aa: CSVAAGRNTGELFF; cdr3_nt: TGCAGCGTTGCGGCGGGGCGAAACACCGGGGAGCTGTTTTTT
v_call: TRBV2; clone_size: .; d_call: TRBD1; j_call: TRBJ1-2; cdr3_aa: CASRTLNRGLDYGYTF; cdr3_nt: TGTGCCAGCCGAACTTTAAACAGGGGGCTGGACTATGGCTACACCTTC
v_call: TRBV7-8; clone_size: .; d_call: .; j_call: TRBJ1-2; cdr3_aa: CASSPRTARITPWGYTF; cdr3_nt: TGTGCCAGCAGCCCCCGGACAGCCCGCATAACCCCCTGGGGCTACACCTTC
v_call: TRBV2; clone_size: .; d_call: .; j_call: TRBJ1-6; cdr3_aa: CASSDLTGGVSALHF; cdr3_nt: TGTGCCAGCTCGGACCTAACAGGCGGGGTCTCGGCCCTCCACTTT
v_call: TRBV3-1/TRBV3-2; clone_size: .; d_call: TRBD2; j_call: TRBJ2-3; cdr3_aa: CASSQDPTSGTSTDTQYF; cdr3_nt: TGTGCCAGCAGCCAAGATCCAACTAGCGGGACCAGCACAGATACGCAGTATTTT
v_call: TRBV7-8; clone_size: .; d_call: TRBD1; j_call: TRBJ2-3; cdr3_aa: CASSIKQGPGGTDTQYF; cdr3_nt: TGTGCCAGCAGCATCAAACAGGGGCCCGGAGGCACAGATACGCAGTATTTT
v_call: TRBV20-1; clone_size: .; d_call: .; j_call: TRBJ1-2; cdr3_aa: CSASPRQVRGYTF; cdr3_nt: TGCAGTGCTAGTCCCCGACAGGTCCGGGGCTACACCTTC
v_call: TRBV3-1/TRBV3-2; clone_size: once; d_call: TRBD2; j_call: TRBJ2-7; cdr3_aa: CASSWRERGYSYEQYF; cdr3_nt: TGTGCCAGCAGCTGGCGGGAGCGGGGCTACTCCTACGAGCAGTACTTC
v_call: TRBV5-6; clone_size: .; d_call: .; j_call: TRBJ1-2; cdr3_aa: CASSLGSAGYGYTF; cdr3_nt: TGTGCCAGCAGCTTGGGGTCCGCGGGCTATGGCTACACCTTC
v_call: TRBV3-1/TRBV3-2; clone_size: .; d_call: TRBD2; j_call: TRBJ2-2; cdr3_aa: CASSLREGTGELFF; cdr3_nt: TGTGCCAGCAGCCTCCGGGAGGGGACCGGGGAGCTGTTTTTT
v_call: TRBV4-1; clone_size: .; d_call: .; j_call: TRBJ2-3; cdr3_aa: CASSGPSTDTQYF; cdr3_nt: TGCGCCAGCAGCGGGCCGAGCACAGATACGCAGTATTTT
v_call: TRBV5-4; clone_size: once; d_call: .; j_call: TRBJ1-1; cdr3_aa: CASSLPLGDEAFF; cdr3_nt: TGTGCCAGCAGCCTACCATTGGGAGATGAAGCTTTCTTT
v_call: TRBV2; clone_size: .; d_call: .; j_call: TRBJ2-7; cdr3_aa: CASPGGDNEQYF; cdr3_nt: TGTGCCAGCCCGGGGGGCGACAACGAGCAGTACTTC
v_call: TRBV6-5; clone_size: .; d_call: .; j_call: TRBJ2-7; cdr3_aa: CASRVSVGQTYEQYF; cdr3_nt: TGTGCCAGCAGGGTCTCCGTCGGACAGACCTACGAGCAGTACTTC
v_call: TRBV11-3; clone_size: once; d_call: TRBD1; j_call: TRBJ1-1; cdr3_aa: CASTRGRDTGDTEAFF; cdr3_nt: TGTGCCAGCACCAGGGGGCGGGATACGGGGGACACTGAAGCTTTCTTT
v_call: TRBV27; clone_size: .; d_call: .; j_call: TRBJ1-4; cdr3_aa: CASSLFLNEKLFF; cdr3_nt: TGTGCCAGCAGTTTGTTCCTAAATGAAAAACTGTTTTTT
v_call: TRBV7-8; clone_size: .; d_call: .; j_call: TRBJ1-1; cdr3_aa: CASSLALVGQEAFF; cdr3_nt: TGTGCCAGCAGCTTAGCGCTCGTAGGACAGGAAGCTTTCTTT
v_call: TRBV29-1; clone_size: .; d_call: .; j_call: TRBJ1-3; cdr3_aa: CSVESAGARGNTIYF; cdr3_nt: TGCAGCGTTGAATCGGCGGGGGCGAGGGGAAACACCATATATTTT
v_call: TRBV27; clone_size: .; d_call: .; j_call: TRBJ1-2; cdr3_aa: CASSPGVGGYTF; cdr3_nt: TGTGCCAGCAGTCCCGGGGTGGGTGGCTACACCTTC